The clone carrying this TCR beta chain has a handful of counts. The antigen remains unidentified. Treatment in this sample: randomized to nivolumab then ipilimumab (arm A) or the reverse (arm B). This sample is part of a study of sequential checkpoint blockade in melanoma. Study-wide background: About two dozen patients had tumor biopsies before treatment and at week 13. Study results and limitations: Pretreatment TIL clonality tracked with response in the nivolumab-first arm.

CDR3 length equals 16 residues. CDR1 LNHDA and CDR2 SQIVND come from the germline V gene (reference sequence). V lost 0 bases to trimming and J lost 4 bases; unmatched junction nucleotides: 1. The protocol was immunoSEQ multiplex PCR, while the TCRdb copy is restricted to in-frame clones and leaves out a portion. The sample has around 2,000 clones; around 20% are singletons. The rearrangement links TRBV19 to TRBJ2-1, with 12 nucleotides matching TRBD2. The receptor was derived from a human donor with melanoma. The sample consisted of tumor tissue (inferred from file names), taken from a patient given nivolumab and ipilimumab in sequence. The CDR3 DNA follows: TGTGCCAGTAGTATAGAGGGGACTAGCGGGTACAATGAGCAGTTCTTC. It yields the protein CASSIEGTSGYNEQFF.